The clone carrying this T cell receptor beta chain came up a few times. Its antigen is as yet unknown. Looked up from germline, CDR1 is DFQATT and CDR2 is SNEGSKA (reference sequence). V was clipped by 1 base and J by 7 bases, with 8 bases between them. This CDR3 spans 12 amino acids. The data stem from a study of regulatory T cells in long-lasting Graves disease. Study conclusions and caveats: Possibly, too few samples lowered accuracy.

The TCR beta library used iRepertoire HTBI primers with Arm-PCR amplification of CDR3. TCRdb passed the multiplex PCR reads through MiXCR, listing each CDR3 protein once. The sample shows roughly 420,000 distinct CDR3 sequences, 16% of them seen only once. Time point of the sample: newly diagnosed GD, antithyroid drugs for less than 3 months. PBMC-extracted RNA yielded the TCR library. Per American Thyroid Association guidelines, Graves' disease was diagnosed. EDTA tubes held approximately 10 milliliters of peripheral blood from each patient. This sample was shared with a second study, whose subject was T cells in Graves' hyperthyroidism and ophthalmopathy.

The chain links TRBV20-1 to TRBJ2-1; no clear D. The clonotype was recovered from a woman under 30 with Graves disease. The sample was peripheral blood mononuclear cells (PBMCs), taken at new diagnosis, from a patient treated with antithyroid drugs. CDR3 DNA sequence: TGCAGTGCTAGAGTTTTAGGGAATGAGCAGTTCTTC. This sequence encodes CSARVLGNEQFF.